These 17 T cell receptor beta chains originate from one sample sequenced in a study of tissue T cells after allogeneic stem cell transplantation (dated by TCRdb to 2022 to 2024). To prepare the library, the immunoSEQ multiplex PCR assay was applied. TCRdb's version of the immuneACCESS table is confined to in-frame rearrangements and falls short of the full clone set. An unresolved V gene accounts for under half of the shortfall where checked; the remainder is of unknown origin. This sample gives more than 10,000 clones in total; 35% to 40% of them show up just once. Of the sample, 1.8% falls within the top ten clones. The label giving this sample's time point can be read as: mouse harvest day 7 after allogeneic transplant. Mouse grafts consisting of 10^7 T-cell-depleted bone marrow cells combined with 10^6 splenic CD5+ T cells were administered by tail vein injection. Sample: skin. The receptors were sampled from a female BALB/c mouse given C57BL/6 T cells with graft-versus-host disease after an allogeneic hematopoietic cell transplant.

Remarks on this clone: Any gene name here is a mouse gene name. CDR3 DNA, as far as it was read: TGTGCCAGCAGTCTGTATGGCCAGGGCGGCAACGAAAGATTATTT. Translation: CASSLYGQGGNERLF. The complete CDR3 sequence is CASSLYGQGGNERLFF. The V gene is TRBV24, the J gene TRBJ1-4; D is perhaps TRBD1 (5 bases). The CDR3 is cut off 1 residue early in the read; its end comes from the germline J gene. CDR3 length: 16 residues. Germline CDR1 reads KGHTA; CDR2 reads FRNEEI. V lost 0 bases and J lost 4, with 12 bases in between.

This clone was counted only a few times. Gene names are mouse gene names. The missing CDR3 end, 1 residue past where the read stops, is filled in from the germline J gene. The chain links TRBV12-2 to TRBJ2-5, with D perhaps matching TRBD2 (7 bases). Germline V gene data show CDR1 as SGHLS and CDR2 as HYDKME. The V end lost 2 bases, the J end lost 5 bases, and 13 bases lay between the germline ends. CDR3 length equals 14 residues. This CDR3 is CASSPFRGGDTQYF. Partial CDR3 DNA: TGTGCCAGCTCTCCCTTTAGGGGGGGAGACACCCAGTAC.

On this clone: The gene names here belong to mouse. CDR3 residues: CASSQLGVNYAEQFF. The covered CDR3 bases are TGTGCCAGCAGTCAACTGGGGGTTAACTATGCTGAGCAGTTC. The chain links TRBV26 to TRBJ2-1, with 8 nucleotides matching TRBD2. The CDR3 is cut off 1 residue early in the read; its end comes from the germline J gene. The V gene end was trimmed by 4 bases and the J gene end by 0 bases; junction bases not matched to a gene: 2. This CDR3 is 15 amino acids long. CDR1 KGHPV and CDR2 FQNQEV come from the germline V gene (reference sequence).

This clone occurred a few times. Gene names and germline match the mouse. Read sequence stops 1 residue before the CDR3 end, and the germline J gene provides the missing end. V is TRBV14 and J is TRBJ1-3; D unclear. This CDR3 is 14 amino acids long. Trimming shortened V by 1 base and J by 0 bases, and 5 bases separated the two germline ends. From germline, CDR1 is SGHDT and CDR2 FRDEAV. The sequenced CDR3 bases are TGTGCCAGCAGTTTCGGCAGTTCTGGAAATACGCTCTAT. Encoded protein: CASSFGSSGNTLY. The entire CDR3 is CASSFGSSGNTLYF.

This clone has a handful of counts. Gene names are mouse gene names. Sequencing ends 1 residue short of the CDR3 end; the germline J gene provides the rest. The chain has TRBV13-3 and TRBJ1-1; the match to TRBD1 covers 9 bases. After removal of 5 bases from V and 0 bases from J, the junction contained 2 bases not matched to a gene. The CDR3 is 14 residues long. Germline CDR1 and CDR2: NNHDY and SYVADS. The CDR3 region is CASRDRGANTEVFF. The CDR3 bases that were read are TGTGCCAGCAGGGACAGGGGTGCAAACACAGAAGTCTTC.

This clone was detected a few times. Genes and germline come from the mouse. The sequence runs out 1 residue before the end of the CDR3; the remainder is reconstructed from the germline J gene. The chain joins TRBV24 to TRBJ2-2; TRBD1 matches at 11 bases. The CDR3 is 17 residues long. Unmatched junction bases numbered 8, after V lost 4 bases and J lost 4 bases. Germline CDR1 and CDR2: KGHTA and FRNEEI. Incomplete CDR3 DNA: TGTGCCAGCAGTCCCCGGGACAGGGGGTATGGCACCGGGCAGCTCTAC. It specifies CASSPRDRGYGTGQLY. The entire CDR3 protein reads CASSPRDRGYGTGQLYF.

Comments on this clone: The germline and genes are mouse ones. The read ends 1 residue early relative to the CDR3; the germline J gene fills the gap. The same CDR3 can be traced to other DNA sequences in this sample. The chain uses TRBV20 and TRBJ2-1; D might be TRBD2 (6 bases). The ends were cut back, 0 bases at V and 3 bases at J, with 6 bases in the middle. The CDR3 consists of 13 residues. Germline CDR1 reads GFQATS; CDR2 reads STVNSAI. This chain's CDR3 is CGARDWGYAEQFF. The CDR3 bases that were read are TGTGGTGCTAGGGACTGGGGCTATGCTGAGCAGTTC.

This clone was seen a handful of times. Gene names denote mouse genes. With the read ending 1 residue before the CDR3 end, the germline J gene is used to fill in that end. The chain couples TRBV24 to TRBJ1-6; D is undetermined. TRBJ1-6 is an open reading frame whose function is uncertain. The germline gives CDR1 KGHTA, CDR2 FRNEEI. V lost 1 base, J lost 5 bases, and 3 bases lay in between. CDR3 length: 13 amino acids. The CDR3 sequence: CASSLSDNSPLYF. The sequenced CDR3 bases are TGTGCCAGCAGTCTGTCTGATAATTCGCCCCTCTAC.

Comments on this clone: Genes here carry mouse names. The read halts 1 residue ahead of the CDR3 end, with the missing end drawn from the germline J gene. The rearrangement joins TRBV3 to TRBJ2-4, with 12 bases identical to TRBD2. Germline V gene data show CDR1 as SNHLY and CDR2 as FYNGKV (reference sequence). The trim removed 5 bases at V and 3 bases at J, leaving 3 bases unmatched. The CDR3 is 15 amino acids. The CDR3 region is CASSVDWGGQNTLYF. CDR3 bases read: TGTGCCAGCAGCGTAGACTGGGGGGGCCAAAACACCTTGTAC.

About this clone: Gene names follow the mouse nomenclature. The read halts 1 residue ahead of the CDR3 end, with the missing end drawn from the germline J gene. This chain uses TRBV13-2 with TRBJ1-4, with 7 bases identical to TRBD1. J lost 7 bases, V lost 0 bases, and 3 bases had no gene match. Germline loops: CDR1 NNHNN, CDR2 SYGAGS (reference sequence). The CDR3 totals 14 residues. The CDR3 DNA, read in part, is TGTGCCAGCGGTGATGGACAGGGAGGCGAAAGATTATTT. Its protein product is CASGDGQGGERLF. The complete CDR3 sequence is CASGDGQGGERLFF.

In its sample, this clone was seen a few times. Gene names denote mouse genes. The read terminates 1 residue before the CDR3 end, so the remaining end is supplied by the germline J gene. J is TRBJ2-5 and V is TRBV26, with D possibly TRBD1 on 5 matching bases. The CDR3 has 14 amino acids. CDR1 and CDR2 (germline): KGHPV, FQNQEV (reference sequence). Trimming removed 6 bases at V and 0 bases at J, with 10 bases between. The CDR3 region is CASSRQLNQDTQYF. Partial CDR3 DNA: TGTGCCAGCAGCCGACAGCTTAACCAAGACACCCAGTAC.

This clone was picked up one time. These gene names are mouse names. Read data end 1 residue before the CDR3 end; the end is taken from the germline J gene. The J gene is TRBJ2-7, the V gene TRBV13-3; 8 bases align to TRBD2. The V gene end was trimmed by 5 bases and the J gene end by 1 base; junction bases not matched to a gene: 2. CDR3 length: 13 amino acids. Germline V gives CDR1 NNHDY, CDR2 SYVADS. The CDR3 loop reads CASSLGGSYEQYF. The sequenced CDR3 bases are TGTGCCAGCAGCCTGGGGGGTTCCTATGAACAGTAC.

This clone was observed once. All gene names here are mouse names. The read finishes 1 residue shy of the CDR3 end, and the germline J gene is used to complete it. V is TRBV3 and J is TRBJ2-1; D is perhaps TRBD1 (6 bases). The V gene's germline CDR1 is SNHLY and CDR2 FYNGKV (reference sequence). Trimming took 2 bases from V and 9 from J, leaving 8 bases between them. The CDR3 runs to 12 residues. CDR3 DNA (partial): TGTGCCAGCAGCTTACAACAGGGTGAGCAGTTC. Protein sequence: CASSLQQGEQF. The full CDR3 protein is CASSLQQGEQFF.

This clone was counted only a few times. Each gene name is a mouse one. The DNA ends 1 residue before the CDR3 does, and the rest of the CDR3 is filled in from the germline J gene. The genes are TRBV26 and TRBJ2-7, with D unclear. The CDR3 loop spans 12 amino acids. Germline V CDR1 and CDR2: KGHPV, FQNQEV (reference sequence). The ends were cut back, 0 bases at V and 5 bases at J, with 5 bases in the middle. The sequenced CDR3 bases are TGTGCCAGCAGTCTGTCAGGGAATGAACAGTAC. Protein sequence: CASSLSGNEQY. The whole CDR3 sequence is CASSLSGNEQYF.

Regarding this clone: The gene symbols are mouse symbols. Sequencing ends 1 residue short of the CDR3 end; the germline J gene provides the rest. This rearrangement joins TRBV3 to TRBJ2-4; 7 bases map to TRBD1. Germline trimming cut 5 bases from V and 0 bases from J; bases unmatched to any gene: 2. From germline, CDR1 is SNHLY and CDR2 FYNGKV (reference sequence). The CDR3 totals 14 residues. The sequenced part of the CDR3 DNA is TGTGCCAGCAGCAAGGGACAGAGTCAAAACACCTTGTAC. This encodes CASSKGQSQNTLY. The full CDR3 reads CASSKGQSQNTLYF.

This clone showed up just a few times. The germline and genes are mouse ones. Read data end 1 residue before the CDR3 end; the end is taken from the germline J gene. The chain joins TRBV16 to TRBJ1-2, with 8 bases that match TRBD1. J was trimmed by 2 bases and V by 5 bases; bases with no gene match: 4. The CDR3 runs 14 residues. The V gene's germline CDR1 is SGHSA and CDR2 FRNQAP. The covered CDR3 bases are TGTGCAAGCAGCCCCCAGGGGGCGAACTCCGACTACACC. Amino acid sequence: CASSPQGANSDYT. Given in full, the CDR3 is CASSPQGANSDYTF.

This clone qualifies as medium-sized (0.01 to 0.1%). The gene names given are mouse names. Read sequence stops 1 residue before the CDR3 end, and the germline J gene provides the missing end. The chain couples TRBV16 to TRBJ1-1; 10 positions agree with TRBD1. The CDR3 is made up of 12 amino acids. V gave up 5 bases and J gave up 10 bases; unmatched junction bases: 4. Germline CDR1 SGHSA, CDR2 FRNQAP. CDR3 in amino acids: CASSPDRGPVFF. Partial CDR3 DNA: TGTGCAAGCAGCCCAGACAGGGGGCCAGTCTTC.